The 14 T cell receptor beta chains reported below all come from one sample, sequenced in a study of T-cell reconstitution after alpha-beta-depleted transplantation in children. Using unique molecular identifiers, the investigators prepared the TCRbeta library. In TCRdb, the PCR reads were re-called with MiXCR into one record per CDR3 protein. The table lists over 200,000 distinct CDR3 sequences, roughly 11% of them singletons. The input for sequencing was PBMCs, taken before TCRalphabeta/CD19-depleted stem cell transplant. The receptors derive from a child younger than two with acute myeloid leukemia, due to receive a stem cell transplant.

This clonotype was counted ten times or more. This chain uses TRBV9 with TRBJ2-7; perhaps TRBD2 as D (6 bases). The V end was cut by 1 base, the J end by 4 bases, with 9 bases between. This CDR3 is built from 13 residues. Germline V CDR1 and CDR2: SGDLS, YYNGEE. The CDR3 DNA reads TGTGCCAGCAGCGTATCGGCGGGATACGAGCAGTACTTC. Residues: CASSVSAGYEQYF.

The rearrangement joins TRBV20-1 to TRBJ1-2; TRBD1 matches 8 bases. The germline V gene has CDR1 DFQATT and CDR2 SNEGSKA (reference sequence). Germline trimming cut 6 bases from V and 1 base from J; bases unmatched to any gene: 13. The CDR3 is made up of 16 amino acids. As DNA, the CDR3 is TGCAGTGCGATTAAGGGACAGGAACCCATTAACTATGGCTACACCTTC. Protein: CSAIKGQEPINYGYTF.

This clonotype was recorded at least ten times. This rearrangement joins TRBV7-9 to TRBJ2-5, with D perhaps TRBD1 (7 bases). The CDR3 is 16 amino acids. Deletions cut 1 base from V and 5 bases from J, with 17 bases between. Germline V gene data show CDR1 as SEHNR and CDR2 as FQNEAQ (reference sequence). The CDR3 DNA follows: TGTGCCAGCAGCTTAGGGAGGGGACAGTGGAAGGAGACCCAGTACTTC. Its protein product is CASSLGRGQWKETQYF.

The CDR3 coding sequence is TGTGCCAGCAGCTTAGTAGGAGCGAATGAGCAGTTCTTC. This codes for CASSLVGANEQFF. The V call is TRBV7-9, the J call TRBJ2-1, with no clear D. Germline CDR1 reads SEHNR; CDR2 reads FQNEAQ (reference sequence). The CDR3 extends over 13 amino acids. V lost 1 base and J 7 bases, leaving 8 bases between the germline ends.

Many counts were recorded for this clonotype. The J gene is TRBJ2-3, the V gene TRBV29-1; TRBD1 matches at 8 bases. V was pared by 4 bases and J by 4 bases, with 4 bases of the junction left unmatched. Germline values: CDR1 SQVTM, CDR2 ANQGSEA. The CDR3 contains 13 residues. The CDR3 nucleotides read TGCAGCGTTGGACAGGGGTTCGCAGATACGCAGTATTTT. Residues: CSVGQGFADTQYF.

This clonotype was seen at least ten times. The chain joins TRBV12-3 or TRBV12-4 to TRBJ1-2; D may be TRBD1 (6 bases). V lost 3 bases and J lost 2, with 13 bases in between. The CDR3 has 15 amino acids. The CDR3 sequence: CASSFEQGRNYGYTF. The CDR3 DNA follows: TGTGCCAGCAGTTTCGAACAGGGAAGGAACTATGGCTACACCTTC.

This clonotype came up many times. The chain carries TRBV4-2 and TRBJ1-1; D remains unclear. Germline assignment: CDR1 LGHNA and CDR2 YNFKEQ. V was pared by 8 bases and J by 0 bases, with 13 bases between. CDR3 length: 14 amino acids. The CDR3 region is CASGRAAMNTEAFF. CDR3 in DNA: TGTGCCAGCGGGAGGGCGGCAATGAACACTGAAGCTTTCTTT.

This clonotype showed up many times. The chain couples TRBV6-1 to TRBJ1-5; D remains unclear. The germline CDR1 and CDR2 sequences are MNHNS and SASEGT. The CDR3 contains 15 residues. The germline V and J ends were trimmed by 7 bases and 0 bases, with 13 bases remaining between them. This CDR3 reads CASMELPGSNQPQHF. The CDR3 nucleotides are TGTGCCAGCATGGAACTGCCGGGTAGCAATCAGCCCCAGCATTTT.

In this sample, this clonotype turned up many times. The chain uses TRBV28 and TRBJ1-2; D is uncertain. This CDR3 is 12 amino acids long. Per the germline V gene, CDR1 is MDHEN and CDR2 is SYDVKM. The V end lost 10 bases, the J end lost 0 bases, and 9 bases lay between the germline ends. CDR3 sequence: CATRKANYGYTF. CDR3 nucleotide sequence: TGTGCCACCAGAAAAGCTAACTATGGCTACACCTTC.

This clonotype was detected ten times or more. The gene calls are TRBV5-6 and TRBJ2-7, with 7 bases lining up with TRBD1. Germline CDR1 reads SGHDT; CDR2 reads YYEEEE. The CDR3 consists of 14 residues. The junction had 7 bases not matched to a gene; V was cut back by 5 bases and J by 2 bases. CDR3 in amino acids: CASRKQGRTYEQYF. The CDR3 nucleotides read TGTGCCAGCAGAAAACAGGGGCGAACCTACGAGCAGTACTTC.

This clonotype was recorded many times. The chain couples TRBV29-1 to TRBJ1-1; TRBD1 might be the D (6 bases). The CDR3 extends over 12 amino acids. Trimming cost V 3 bases and J 6 bases, with 11 bases left between them. The germline CDR1 and CDR2 sequences are SQVTM and ANQGSEA. CDR3 in DNA: TGCAGCGTTGACCAGGGGTCACCTGAAGCTTTCTTT. It encodes CSVDQGSPEAFF. The entire variable domain, with the rest obtained from reference TRBV29-1 and TRBJ1-1, is as follows: SAVISQKPSRDICQRGTSLTIQCQVDSQVTMMFWYRQQPGQSLTLIATANQGSEATYESGFVIDKFPISRPNLTFSTLTVSNMSPEDSSIYLCSVDQGSPEAFFGQGTRLTVV.

This clonotype was picked up many times. This rearrangement joins TRBV7-9 to TRBJ1-1; D is unclear. The V end lost 0 bases, the J end lost 0 bases, and 5 bases lay between the germline ends. Germline V lookup: CDR1 SEHNR, CDR2 FQNEAQ (reference sequence). The CDR3 spans 14 residues. The CDR3 DNA reads as TGTGCCAGCAGCTTAGCCGGGGTGAACACTGAAGCTTTCTTT. The encoded protein is CASSLAGVNTEAFF.

This sequence joins TRBV6-4 and TRBJ2-3; 8 bases are a match to TRBD1. The CDR3 length is 15 residues. Trimming took 8 bases from V and 3 from J; bases not matched to a gene: 10. In germline, CDR1 is MRHNA, CDR2 SNTAGT. This CDR3 reads CASGGPGQETDTQYF. CDR3 nucleotides: TGTGCCAGCGGGGGGCCGGGACAGGAAACAGATACGCAGTATTTT.

This clonotype was found once. This sequence may be a read error, since a much larger clone differs from it by one base. In nucleotides, the CDR3 is TGCAGCGTTGATGTAAACTATGGCGACACCTTC. This encodes CSVDVNYGDTF. The genes are TRBV29-1 and TRBJ1-2; D gene uncertain. This CDR3 comprises 11 residues. Germline values: CDR1 SQVTM, CDR2 ANQGSEA.